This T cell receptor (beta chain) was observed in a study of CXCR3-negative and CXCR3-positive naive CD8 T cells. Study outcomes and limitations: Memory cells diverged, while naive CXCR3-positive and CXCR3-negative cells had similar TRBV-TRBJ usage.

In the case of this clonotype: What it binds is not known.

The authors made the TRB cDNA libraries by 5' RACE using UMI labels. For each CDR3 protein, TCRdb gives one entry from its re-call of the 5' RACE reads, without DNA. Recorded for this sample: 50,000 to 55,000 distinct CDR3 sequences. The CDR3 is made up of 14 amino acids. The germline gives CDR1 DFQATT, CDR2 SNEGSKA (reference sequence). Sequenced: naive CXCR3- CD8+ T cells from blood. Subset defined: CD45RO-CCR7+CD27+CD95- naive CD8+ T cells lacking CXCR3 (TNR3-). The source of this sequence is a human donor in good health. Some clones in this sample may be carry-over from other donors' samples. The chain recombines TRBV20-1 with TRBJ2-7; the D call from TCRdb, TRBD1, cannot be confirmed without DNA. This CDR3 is CSAQDGESSYEQYF.